In this sample, the clone carrying this TCR beta chain turned up once. Its specificity is not known. Though probably carrying unrecorded immune exposures, donors were nominally healthy at sampling. CDR1 and CDR2 from the germline V gene are ENHRY and SYGVKD. The CDR3 covers 15 residues. The V and J ends lost 6 bases and 1 base respectively, with 15 bases between them. This record belongs to a study of cytomegalovirus exposure and HLA in healthy donors. Study-wide results and caveats: Sequencing likely caused a cluster of highly shared sequence variants.

Use of 60 Vbeta and 13 Jbeta primers characterized the PCR. Measured with immunoSEQ multiplex PCR; TCRdb has only the in-frame clones, and not every one. The sample carries around 140,000 clones, 74% recorded once. The sample was PBMCs. The source of this sequence is a male donor in good health and CMV-seronegative. The chain recombines TRBV10-3 with TRBJ1-1; weak D call: TRBD1 (6 bases). The CDR3 DNA reads TGTGCCATCAGCGACCCGGGACAACCGAACACTGAAGCTTTCTTT. Amino acid sequence: CAISDPGQPNTEAFF.